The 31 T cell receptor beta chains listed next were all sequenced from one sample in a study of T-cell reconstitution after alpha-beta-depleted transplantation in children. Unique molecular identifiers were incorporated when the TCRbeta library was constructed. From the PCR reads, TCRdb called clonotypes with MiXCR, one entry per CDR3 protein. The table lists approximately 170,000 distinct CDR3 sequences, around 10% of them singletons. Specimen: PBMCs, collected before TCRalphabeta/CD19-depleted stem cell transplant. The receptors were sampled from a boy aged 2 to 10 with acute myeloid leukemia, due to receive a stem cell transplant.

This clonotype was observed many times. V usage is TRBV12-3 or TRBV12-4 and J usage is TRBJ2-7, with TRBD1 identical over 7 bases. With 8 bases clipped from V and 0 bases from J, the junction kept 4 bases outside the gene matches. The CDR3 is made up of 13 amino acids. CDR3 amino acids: CASRDSVSYEQYV. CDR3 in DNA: TGTGCCAGCCGGGACAGTGTCTCCTACGAGCAGTACGTC.

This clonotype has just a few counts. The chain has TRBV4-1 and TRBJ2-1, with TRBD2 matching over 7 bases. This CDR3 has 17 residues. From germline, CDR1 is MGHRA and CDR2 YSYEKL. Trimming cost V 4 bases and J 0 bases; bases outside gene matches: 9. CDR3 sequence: CASSPKTSDYSYNEQFF. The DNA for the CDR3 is TGCGCCAGCAGCCCAAAAACTAGCGATTACTCCTACAATGAGCAGTTCTTC.

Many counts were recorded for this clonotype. CDR3 sequence reads: CASSRNPQGTYEQYF. CDR3 DNA sequence: TGTGCCAGCAGTCGAAACCCACAGGGGACCTACGAGCAGTACTTC. The gene calls are TRBV12-3 or TRBV12-4 and TRBJ2-7; 7 bases are a match to TRBD1. The CDR3 runs to 15 residues. With V trimmed by 5 bases and J by 2 bases, 9 bases remained unmatched.

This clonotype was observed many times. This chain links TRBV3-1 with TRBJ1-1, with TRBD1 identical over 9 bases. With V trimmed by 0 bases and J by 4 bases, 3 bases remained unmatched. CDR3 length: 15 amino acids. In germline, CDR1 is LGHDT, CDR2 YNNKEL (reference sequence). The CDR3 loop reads CASSQDPTGGTEAFF. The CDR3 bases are TGTGCCAGCAGCCAAGATCCGACAGGGGGCACTGAAGCTTTCTTT. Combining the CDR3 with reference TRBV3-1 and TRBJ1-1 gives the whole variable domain DTAVSQTPKYLVTQMGNDKSIKCEQNLGHDTMYWYKQDSKKFLKIMFSYNNKELIINETVPNRFSPKSPDKAHLNLHINSLELGDSAVYFCASSQDPTGGTEAFFGQGTRLTVV.

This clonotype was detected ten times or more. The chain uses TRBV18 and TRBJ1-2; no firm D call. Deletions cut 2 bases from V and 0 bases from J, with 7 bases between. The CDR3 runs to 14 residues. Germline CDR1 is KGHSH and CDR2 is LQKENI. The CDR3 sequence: CASSPVGANYGYTF. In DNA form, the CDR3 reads TGTGCCAGCTCACCAGTTGGCGCTAACTATGGCTACACCTTC.

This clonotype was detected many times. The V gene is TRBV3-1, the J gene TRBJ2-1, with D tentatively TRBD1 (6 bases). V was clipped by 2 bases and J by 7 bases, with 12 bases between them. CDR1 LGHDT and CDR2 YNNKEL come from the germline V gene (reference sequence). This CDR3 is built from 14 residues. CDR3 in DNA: TGTGCCAGCAGCCAATCGCCAGGGGCGAATGAGCAGTTCTTC. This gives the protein CASSQSPGANEQFF.

CDR3 protein: CASSLDSSGLHSPLHF. CDR3 bases: TGTGCCAGCAGCTTAGATAGTTCCGGGCTCCATTCACCCCTCCACTTT. The gene calls are TRBV7-9 and TRBJ1-6; no clear D. This CDR3 contains 16 residues. V dropped 1 base and J dropped 8 bases, with 15 bases sitting between them. Germline V gene sequence: CDR1 SEHNR, CDR2 FQNEAQ (reference sequence).

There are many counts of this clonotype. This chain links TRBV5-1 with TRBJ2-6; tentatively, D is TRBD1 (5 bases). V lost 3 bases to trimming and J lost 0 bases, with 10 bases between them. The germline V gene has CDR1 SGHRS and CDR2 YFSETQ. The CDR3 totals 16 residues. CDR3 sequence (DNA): TGCGCCAGCAGCTACAGGTCGGTCTCTGGGGCCAACGTCCTGACTTTC. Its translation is CASSYRSVSGANVLTF.

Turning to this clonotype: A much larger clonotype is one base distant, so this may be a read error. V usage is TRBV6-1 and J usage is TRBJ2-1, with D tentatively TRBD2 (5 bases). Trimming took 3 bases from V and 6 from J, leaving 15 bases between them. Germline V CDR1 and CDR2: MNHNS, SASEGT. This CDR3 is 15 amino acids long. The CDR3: CASSELATTCNEQFF. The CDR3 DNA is TGTGCCAGCAGTGAGTTAGCGACTACGTGCAATGAGCAGTTCTTC.

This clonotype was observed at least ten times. The CDR3 is CAISESGGAAEAFF. In nucleotides, the CDR3 is TGTGCCATCAGTGAGTCGGGGGGGGCGGCTGAAGCTTTCTTT. The chain combines TRBV10-3 with TRBJ1-1; tentatively, D is TRBD1 (6 bases). In germline, CDR1 is ENHRY, CDR2 SYGVKD. CDR3 length equals 14 residues. V was clipped by 0 bases and J by 6 bases, with 11 bases between them.

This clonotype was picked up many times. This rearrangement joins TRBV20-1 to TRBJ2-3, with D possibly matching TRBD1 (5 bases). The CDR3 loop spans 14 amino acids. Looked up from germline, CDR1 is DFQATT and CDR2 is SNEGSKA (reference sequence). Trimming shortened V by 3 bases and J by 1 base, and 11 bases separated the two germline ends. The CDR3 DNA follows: TGCAGTGCTAGTAGGGGAATTGGCACAGATACGCAGTATTTT. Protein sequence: CSASRGIGTDTQYF.

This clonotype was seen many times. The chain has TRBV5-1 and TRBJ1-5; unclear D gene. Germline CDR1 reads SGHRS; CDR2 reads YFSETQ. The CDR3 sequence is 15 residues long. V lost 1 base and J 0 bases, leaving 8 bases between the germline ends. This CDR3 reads CASSLTGNSNQPQHF. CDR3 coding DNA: TGCGCCAGCAGCTTGACGGGGAATAGCAATCAGCCCCAGCATTTT.

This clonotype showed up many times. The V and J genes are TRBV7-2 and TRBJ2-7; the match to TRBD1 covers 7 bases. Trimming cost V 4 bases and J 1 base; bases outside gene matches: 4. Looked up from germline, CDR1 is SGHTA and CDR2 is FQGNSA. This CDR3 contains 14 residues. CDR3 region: CASSWMTGSYEQYV. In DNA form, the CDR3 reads TGTGCCAGCAGCTGGATGACAGGGTCCTACGAGCAGTACGTC.

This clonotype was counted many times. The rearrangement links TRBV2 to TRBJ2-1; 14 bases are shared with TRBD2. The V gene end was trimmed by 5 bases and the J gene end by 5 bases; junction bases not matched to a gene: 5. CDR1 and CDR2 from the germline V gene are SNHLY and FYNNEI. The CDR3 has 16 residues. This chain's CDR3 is CASSSGLAGGHNEQFF. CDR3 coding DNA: TGTGCCAGCAGTTCTGGACTAGCGGGAGGACACAATGAGCAGTTCTTC.

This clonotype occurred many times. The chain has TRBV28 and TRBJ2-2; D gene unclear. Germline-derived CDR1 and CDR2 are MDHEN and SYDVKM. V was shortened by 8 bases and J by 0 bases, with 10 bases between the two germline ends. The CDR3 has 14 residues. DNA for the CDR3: TGTGCCAGCGGTGCGGCGTCGAACACCGGGGAGCTGTTTTTT. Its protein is CASGAASNTGELFF. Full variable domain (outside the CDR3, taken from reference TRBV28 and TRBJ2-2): DVKVTQSSRYLVKRTGEKVFLECVQDMDHENMFWYRQDPGLGLRLIYFSYDVKMKEKGDIPEGYSVSREKKERFSLILESASTNQTSMYLCASGAASNTGELFFGEGSRLTVL.

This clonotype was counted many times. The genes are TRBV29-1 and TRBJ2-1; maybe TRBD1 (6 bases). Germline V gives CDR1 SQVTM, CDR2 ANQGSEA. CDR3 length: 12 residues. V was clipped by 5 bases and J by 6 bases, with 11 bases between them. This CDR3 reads CSVQGRGNEQFF. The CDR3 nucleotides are TGCAGCGTTCAGGGGCGCGGCAATGAGCAGTTCTTC.

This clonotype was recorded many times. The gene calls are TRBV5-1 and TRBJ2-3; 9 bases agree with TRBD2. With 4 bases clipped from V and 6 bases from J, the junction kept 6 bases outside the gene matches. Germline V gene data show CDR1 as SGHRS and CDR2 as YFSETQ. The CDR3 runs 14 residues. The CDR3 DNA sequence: TGCGCCAGCAGCCTTACTAGCGGGTACGATACGCAGTATTTT. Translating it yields CASSLTSGYDTQYF.

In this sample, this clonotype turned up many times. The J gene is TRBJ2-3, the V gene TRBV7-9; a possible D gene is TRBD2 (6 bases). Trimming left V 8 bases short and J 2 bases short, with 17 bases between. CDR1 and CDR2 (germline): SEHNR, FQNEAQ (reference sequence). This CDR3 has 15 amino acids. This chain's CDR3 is CASGSLAGHTDTQYF. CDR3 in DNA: TGTGCCAGCGGTTCCTTGGCGGGGCACACAGATACGCAGTATTTT.

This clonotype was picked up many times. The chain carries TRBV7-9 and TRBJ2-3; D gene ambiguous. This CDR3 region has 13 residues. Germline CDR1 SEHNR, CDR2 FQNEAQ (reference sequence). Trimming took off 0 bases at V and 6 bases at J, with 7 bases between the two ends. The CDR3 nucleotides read TGTGCCAGCAGCTTAGCGGTTCCGGATACGCAGTATTTT. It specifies CASSLAVPDTQYF.

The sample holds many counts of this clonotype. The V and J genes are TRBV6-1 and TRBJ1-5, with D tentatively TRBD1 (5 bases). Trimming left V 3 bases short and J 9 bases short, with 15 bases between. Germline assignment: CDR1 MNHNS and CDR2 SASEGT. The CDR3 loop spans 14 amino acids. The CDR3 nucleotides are TGTGCCAGCAGTGATTTTCCCAGGGAGAGGCCCCAGCATTTT. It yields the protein CASSDFPRERPQHF.

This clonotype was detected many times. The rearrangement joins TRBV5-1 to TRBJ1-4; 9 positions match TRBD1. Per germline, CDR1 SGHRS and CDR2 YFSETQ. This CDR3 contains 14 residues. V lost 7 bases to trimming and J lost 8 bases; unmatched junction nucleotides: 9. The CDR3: CASRGNDRGEKLFF. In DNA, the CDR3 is TGCGCCAGCCGGGGGAACGACAGGGGGGAAAAACTGTTTTTT.

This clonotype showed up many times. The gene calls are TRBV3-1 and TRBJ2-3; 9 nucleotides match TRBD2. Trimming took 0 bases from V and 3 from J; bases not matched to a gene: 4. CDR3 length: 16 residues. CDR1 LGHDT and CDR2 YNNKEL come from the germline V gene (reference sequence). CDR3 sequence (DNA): TGTGCCAGCAGCCAAGATCTTCTAGCGGGGACAGATACGCAGTATTTT. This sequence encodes CASSQDLLAGTDTQYF.

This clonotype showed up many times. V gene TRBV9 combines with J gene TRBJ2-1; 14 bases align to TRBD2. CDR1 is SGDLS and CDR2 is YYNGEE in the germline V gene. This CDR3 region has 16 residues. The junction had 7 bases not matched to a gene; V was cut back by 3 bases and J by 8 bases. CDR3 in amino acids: CASSGGTSGSIDEQFF. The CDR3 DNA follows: TGTGCCAGCAGCGGTGGGACTAGCGGGAGTATAGATGAGCAGTTCTTC.

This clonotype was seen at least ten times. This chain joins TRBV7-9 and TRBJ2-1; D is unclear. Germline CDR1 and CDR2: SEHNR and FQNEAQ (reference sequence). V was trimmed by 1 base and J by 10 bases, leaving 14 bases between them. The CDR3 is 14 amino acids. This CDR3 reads CASSLVVIGQEQFF. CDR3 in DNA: TGTGCCAGCAGCTTAGTGGTTATCGGGCAAGAGCAGTTCTTC.

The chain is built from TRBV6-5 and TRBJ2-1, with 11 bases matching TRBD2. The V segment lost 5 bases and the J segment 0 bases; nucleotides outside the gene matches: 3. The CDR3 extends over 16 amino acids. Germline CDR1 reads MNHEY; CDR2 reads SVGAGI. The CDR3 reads CASSITSGSSYNEQFF. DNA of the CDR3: TGTGCCAGCAGTATCACTAGCGGGAGCTCCTACAATGAGCAGTTCTTC.

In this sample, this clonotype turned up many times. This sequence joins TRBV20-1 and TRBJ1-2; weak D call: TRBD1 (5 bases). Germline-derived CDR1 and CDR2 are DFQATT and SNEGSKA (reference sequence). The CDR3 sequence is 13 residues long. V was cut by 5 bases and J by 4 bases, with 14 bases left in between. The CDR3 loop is CSAAGRAAYGYTF. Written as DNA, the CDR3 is TGCAGTGCTGCTGGCAGGGCGGCCTATGGCTACACCTTC.

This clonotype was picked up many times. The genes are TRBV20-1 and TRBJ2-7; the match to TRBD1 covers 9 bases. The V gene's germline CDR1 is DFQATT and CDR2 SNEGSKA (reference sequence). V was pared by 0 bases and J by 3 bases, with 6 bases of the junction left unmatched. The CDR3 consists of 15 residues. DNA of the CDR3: TGCAGTGCTAGAGACCTCCTGGGACAGGGCTACGAGCAGTACTTC. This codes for CSARDLLGQGYEQYF.

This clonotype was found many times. The CDR3 region is CASSHGTVRGNTEAFF. CDR3 DNA sequence: TGCGCCAGCAGCCATGGGACAGTCCGTGGGAACACTGAAGCTTTCTTT. The chain is built from TRBV4-1 and TRBJ1-1; TRBD1 matches 7 bases. Germline lookup yields CDR1 MGHRA and CDR2 YSYEKL. The CDR3 runs 16 residues. With 3 bases clipped from V and 1 base from J, the junction kept 8 bases outside the gene matches.

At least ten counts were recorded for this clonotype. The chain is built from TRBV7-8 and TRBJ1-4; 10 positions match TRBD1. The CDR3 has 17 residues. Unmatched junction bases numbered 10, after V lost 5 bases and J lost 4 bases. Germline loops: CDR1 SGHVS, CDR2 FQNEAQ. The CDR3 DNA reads TGTGCCAGCAGCCTGACAGGGGGCGCTTCTTATAATGAAAAACTGTTTTTT. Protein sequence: CASSLTGGASYNEKLFF. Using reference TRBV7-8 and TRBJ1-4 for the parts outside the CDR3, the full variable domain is GAGVSQSPRYKVAKRGQDVALRCDPISGHVSLFWYQQALGQGPEFLTYFQNEAQLDKSGLPSDRFFAERPEGSVSTLKIQRTQQEDSAVYLCASSLTGGASYNEKLFFGSGTQLSVL.

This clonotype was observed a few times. The CDR3 coding sequence is TGTGCCAGCAGCTCGGGCGGCGGGACAGGGCTTGATGAGCAGTTCTTC. The encoded protein is CASSSGGGTGLDEQFF. This sequence joins TRBV7-8 and TRBJ2-1; TRBD1 matches 9 bases. The J segment lost 8 bases and the V segment lost 4 bases, leaving 12 bases of the junction unmatched. The germline V gene encodes CDR1 SGHVS and CDR2 FQNEAQ. CDR3 length equals 16 residues.

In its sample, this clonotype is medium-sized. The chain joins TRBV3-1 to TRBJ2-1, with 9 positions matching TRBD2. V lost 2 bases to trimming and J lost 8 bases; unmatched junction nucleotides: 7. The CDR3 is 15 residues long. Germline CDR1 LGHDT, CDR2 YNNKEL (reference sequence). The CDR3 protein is CASSQWGAGGDEQFF. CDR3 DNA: TGTGCCAGCAGCCAATGGGGAGCGGGAGGCGATGAGCAGTTCTTC.